This T cell receptor (beta chain) comes out of a study of T cell responses to AZD1222 COVID-19 vaccine. Study-level findings and limits: Distributed over spike, vaccine-associated CD4 TCRs predominated at 160-218 and 743-854. Nearly half of unique spike-specific TCRs reportedly avoided B.1.351 and B.1.1.7 mutated regions.

Note on this clone: Its target is not known.

Sequencing used immunoSEQ multiplex PCR; TCRdb keeps in-frame clones, though not all of them. The sample lists around 150,000 clones, 88% occurring once. This clonotype was sampled from an adult in good health. Source: peripheral blood, taken on day 0 of AZD1222 vaccination.

CDR3 DNA: TGTGCCAGCAGCTTAGACGCGAGGCTGAACTATGGCTACACCTTC. Translation gives CASSLDARLNYGYTF. This chain links TRBV11-1 with TRBJ1-2; no clear D. Deletions cut 1 base from V and 2 bases from J, with 11 bases between. CDR3 length: 15 residues. In germline, CDR1 is SGHAT, CDR2 FQDESV (reference sequence).